This is a list of T cell receptor beta chains from one sample in a study of cytomegalovirus exposure and HLA in healthy donors. Method: immunoSEQ multiplex PCR; TCRdb's copy keeps in-frame clones and lacks some. The table lists 100,000 or so clones, around four fifths of them singletons. The sequenced sample was PBMCs. These receptors all come from a woman aged 40 to 55 in good health and CMV-seropositive. Both conserved end residues are trimmed from each CDR3.

TRBV5-4	TRBJ1-2	ASSAKTNYGYT
TRBV29-1	TRBJ1-1	SVEDRVNTEAF
TRBV6-1	TRBJ2-7	ASSVELPYEQY
TRBV13	TRBJ2-5	ASSSAGTGEETQY
TRBV19	TRBJ1-5	ASSIGVTSEPQH
TRBV11-2	TRBJ2-6	ASSVRDRGRWANVLT
TRBV27	TRBJ2-7	ASRARDNPSYEQY
TRBV28	TRBJ1-2	ASSSGTGIDGYT
TRBV19	TRBJ2-2	ASSVLAGGPSGELF
TRBV5-1	TRBJ2-1	ASSLVGPGASYNEQF
TRBV5-1	TRBJ1-1	ASSPQQGMNTEAF
TRBV7-9	TRBJ1-3	SSSLSLDRSGNTIY
TRBV19	TRBJ1-2	ASSINRLQTTAYGYT
TRBV7-9	TRBJ2-5	ASSLGGWRGPETQY
TRBV6-5	TRBJ2-3	ASSYVGASTDTQY
TRBV10-1	TRBJ2-3	ASSVTRGIGRETDTQY
TRBV2	TRBJ2-6	ASSGGPGANVLT
TRBV4-2	TRBJ1-4	ASSPEDGINEKLF
TRBV7-9	TRBJ2-7	ASSSMNRGSSYEQY
TRBV6-5	TRBJ1-6	ASSIPGLQNSPLH
TRBV28	TRBJ2-2	ASSFDTLNTGELF
TRBV7-2	TRBJ1-1	ASSLEIRNTEAF
TRBV5-4	TRBJ2-1	ASSLVSRGRYSEQF
TRBV28	TRBJ1-4	ASSRLFATNEKLF
TRBV10-1	TRBJ1-2	ASSESEKQGYGYT
TRBV5-6	TRBJ1-5	ASSLAEDQPQH
TRBV4-1	-	ASSQDDSYEQY
TRBV27	TRBJ1-2	ASSLRAGVGYT
TRBV19	TRBJ2-2	ASSISGTGVTGELF
TRBV19	TRBJ1-1	ASSRAGLWTEAF
TRBV2	TRBJ2-7	ASSVGRVYEQY
TRBV28	TRBJ1-5	ASSLLDISYSNQPQH
TRBV27	TRBJ1-2	ASSHGQAPVGGYT
TRBV7-2	TRBJ2-1	ASSLTRDIVYNEQF